This entry lists 9 T cell receptor beta chains sequenced from one sample in a study of cytomegalovirus exposure and HLA in healthy donors. The primer mix had 60 Vbeta and 13 Jbeta primers. The protocol was immunoSEQ multiplex PCR, while the TCRdb copy is restricted to in-frame clones and leaves out a portion. The sample includes some 150,000 clones, around 77% of them seen just once. Sequenced: PBMCs. The receptor source for this set is a man between 60 and 70 years old in good health and CMV-seronegative.

The rearrangement joins TRBV4-3 to TRBJ1-4; D unresolved. CDR3 length: 12 residues. CDR1 and CDR2 from the germline V gene are LGHNA and YSLEER. Trimming left V 6 bases short and J 8 bases short, with 10 bases between. CDR3 DNA: TGCGCCAGCAGAGTCCCGGGAGAAAAACTGTTTTTT. Translated, it gives CASRVPGEKLFF.

A few counts support this clone. The genes are TRBV11-3 and TRBJ2-5; 12 nucleotides align to TRBD2. The CDR3 runs 15 residues. Germline CDR1 SGHNT, CDR2 YENEEA. Trimming took 1 base from V and 4 from J; bases not matched to a gene: 1. CDR3 bases: TGTGCCAGCAGCTTAGGGGGACTAGCGGGAGAGACCCAGTACTTC. This sequence encodes CASSLGGLAGETQYF.

This chain joins TRBV29-1 and TRBJ1-2, with 12 bases lining up with TRBD1. Germline lookup yields CDR1 SQVTM and CDR2 ANQGSEA. The CDR3 has 15 amino acids. With V trimmed by 8 bases and J by 4 bases, 11 bases remained unmatched. In DNA, the CDR3 is TGCAGCTCCACCGGGACAGGGGGCGGTTCCTATGGCTACACCTTC. Translation gives CSSTGTGGGSYGYTF. The full variable domain, its missing parts supplied by reference TRBV29-1 and TRBJ1-2, is SAVISQKPSRDICQRGTSLTIQCQVDSQVTMMFWYRQQPGQSLTLIATANQGSEATYESGFVIDKFPISRPNLTFSTLTVSNMSPEDSSIYLCSSTGTGGGSYGYTFGSGTRLTVV.

This clone was picked up one time. This chain joins TRBV5-1 and TRBJ1-1; 10 nucleotides align to TRBD1. The CDR3 has 16 residues. CDR1 and CDR2 from the germline V gene are SGHRS and YFSETQ. After removal of 4 bases from V and 4 bases from J, the junction contained 10 bases not matched to a gene. The CDR3 loop reads CASSPLTGGASTEAFF. The CDR3 DNA reads TGCGCCAGCAGCCCTCTGACAGGGGGCGCATCCACTGAAGCTTTCTTT.

CDR3 in amino acids: CASSGGDGNSGNTIYF. CDR3 bases: TGCGCCAGCAGCGGAGGGGACGGAAACTCTGGAAACACCATATATTTT. The chain is built from TRBV5-1 and TRBJ1-3, with D perhaps TRBD1 (5 bases). Germline-derived CDR1 and CDR2 are SGHRS and YFSETQ. This CDR3 contains 16 residues. Trimming shortened V by 4 bases and J by 0 bases, and 14 bases separated the two germline ends. The full variable domain, rest sourced from reference TRBV5-1 and TRBJ1-3, is KAGVTQTPRYLIKTRGQQVTLSCSPISGHRSVSWYQQTPGQGLQFLFEYFSETQRNKGNFPGRFSGRQFSNSRSEMNVSTLELGDSALYLCASSGGDGNSGNTIYFGEGSWLTVV.

The V and J genes are TRBV28 and TRBJ2-7, with D perhaps matching TRBD2 (6 bases). The ends were cut back, 7 bases at V and 0 bases at J, with 13 bases in the middle. The CDR3 covers 14 residues. CDR1 and CDR2 from the germline V gene are MDHEN and SYDVKM. The CDR3 region is CASNRDGSSYEQYF. CDR3 coding DNA: TGTGCCAGCAACCGGGACGGGAGCTCCTACGAGCAGTACTTC.

CDR3 DNA sequence: TGTGCCAGCAGCGTGGAGACGAACTCCTACGAGCAGTACTTC. As protein: CASSVETNSYEQYF. The chain joins TRBV9 to TRBJ2-7; D remains ambiguous. Trimming took off 2 bases at V and 0 bases at J, with 9 bases between the two ends. This CDR3 has 14 amino acids. Germline V gene sequence: CDR1 SGDLS, CDR2 YYNGEE. The complete variable domain, with remaining parts taken from reference TRBV9 and TRBJ2-7, reads DSGVTQTPKHLITATGQRVTLRCSPRSGDLSVYWYQQSLDQGLQFLIQYYNGEERAKGNILERFSAQQFPDLHSELNLSSLELGDSALYFCASSVETNSYEQYFGPGTRLTVT.

V and J are TRBV6-6 and TRBJ2-7; TRBD2 matches 8 bases. This CDR3 is 13 amino acids long. V trimming: 5 bases; J trimming: 5 bases; junction bases outside the gene matches: 5. Per the germline V gene, CDR1 is MNHNY and CDR2 is SVGAGI (reference sequence). The CDR3, as DNA: TGTGCCAGCAGTCGACTAGCGCACCACGAGCAGTACTTC. This gives the protein CASSRLAHHEQYF.

The chain employs TRBV29-1 and TRBJ2-7, with 8 bases fitting TRBD1. J was trimmed by 5 bases and V by 6 bases; bases with no gene match: 6. CDR1 and CDR2 (germline): SQVTM, ANQGSEA. This CDR3 spans 12 amino acids. CDR3 amino acids: CSVAGTGDEQYF. CDR3 DNA sequence: TGCAGCGTAGCCGGGACAGGCGACGAGCAGTACTTC.